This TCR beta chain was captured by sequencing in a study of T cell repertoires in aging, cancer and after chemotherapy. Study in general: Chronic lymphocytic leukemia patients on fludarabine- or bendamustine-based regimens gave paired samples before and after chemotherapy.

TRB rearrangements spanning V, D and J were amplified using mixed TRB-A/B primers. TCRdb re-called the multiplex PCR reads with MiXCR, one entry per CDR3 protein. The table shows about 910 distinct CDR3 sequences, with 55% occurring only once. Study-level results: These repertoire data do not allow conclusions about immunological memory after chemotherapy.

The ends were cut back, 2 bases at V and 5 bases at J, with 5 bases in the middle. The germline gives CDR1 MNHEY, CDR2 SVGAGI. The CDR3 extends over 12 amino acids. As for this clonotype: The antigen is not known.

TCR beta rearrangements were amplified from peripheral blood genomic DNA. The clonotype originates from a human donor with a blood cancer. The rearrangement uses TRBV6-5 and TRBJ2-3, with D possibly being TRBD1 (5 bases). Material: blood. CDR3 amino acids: CASSYRGDTQYF. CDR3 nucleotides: TGTGCCAGCAGTTACAGGGGAGATACGCAGTATTTT.